This is a list of T cell receptor beta chains from one sample in a study of preoperative IRX-2 immunotherapy in early breast cancer. The table came from immunoSEQ multiplex PCR; TCRdb's copy has only in-frame clones and leaves some out. Of over 60,000 clones detected, roughly 95% appear once; the ten largest clones hold under 2%. The sample was acquired from a patient treated with IRX-2 immunotherapy. These TCRs come from a human donor with breast cancer. Each CDR3 is given without its conserved first and last residue. Each record gives: V gene, clone size, J gene, CDR3 protein. Size is omitted from some rows. Given values are once, few, many or a class for expanded clones.

V: TRBV30
size: once
J: TRBJ1-1
CDR3: AWSVLWQGQMNTEAF

V: TRBV5-1
size: -
J: TRBJ2-3
CDR3: ASSLGDLVADTQY

V: TRBV2
size: -
J: -
CDR3: ASSEALSRVNEQY

V: TRBV15
size: -
J: TRBJ1-1
CDR3: ATSREWTENTEAF

V: TRBV9
size: -
J: TRBJ1-5
CDR3: ASSARPGEDQPQH

V: TRBV6-1
size: -
J: TRBJ2-5
CDR3: ASSEMGQGGETQY

V: TRBV2
size: -
J: TRBJ1-2
CDR3: ASSDGNYGYT

V: TRBV28
size: -
J: TRBJ2-7
CDR3: ASTGGYYEQY

V: TRBV5-6
size: -
J: TRBJ1-3
CDR3: ASSRRGSTGNTIY

V: TRBV7-6
size: -
J: TRBJ2-7
CDR3: ASSWDSAYEQY

V: TRBV6-6
size: -
J: TRBJ1-6
CDR3: ASSWTVTGNSPLH

V: TRBV18
size: -
J: TRBJ1-1
CDR3: ASSPAVNTEAF

V: TRBV5-1
size: -
J: TRBJ2-3
CDR3: ASSSGAGLGTDTQY

V: TRBV19
size: -
J: TRBJ2-5
CDR3: ASSIGLVEETQY

V: TRBV7-8
size: once
J: TRBJ1-6
CDR3: ASSLTTGSSYNSPLH

V: TRBV7-3
size: -
J: TRBJ1-1
CDR3: ASSPTMNTEAF

V: TRBV7-3
size: -
J: TRBJ1-6
CDR3: ASSVEPTGNGSPLH

V: TRBV28
size: -
J: TRBJ1-2
CDR3: ASSPPLGYYGYT

V: TRBV7-6
size: -
J: TRBJ2-3
CDR3: ASSSSGRGWDTQY

V: TRBV7-9
size: -
J: TRBJ2-1
CDR3: ASIRRGAGSEQF

V: TRBV11-2
size: once
J: TRBJ1-4
CDR3: ASSLAAYGGTTNEKLF

V: TRBV7-2
size: -
J: TRBJ2-7
CDR3: ASSLVGSGISYEQY